The 4 T cell receptor beta chains in this list originate from one sample, sequenced in a study of cytomegalovirus exposure and HLA in healthy donors. 60 Vbeta and 13 Jbeta primers were used in PCR. Clones were sequenced by immunoSEQ multiplex PCR, and TCRdb holds only the in-frame ones, with some missing. The sample records 85,000 to 120,000 clones, about three quarters being singletons. The sample taken for sequencing was PBMCs. These receptors were obtained from a woman aged 45 to 65 in good health and CMV-seropositive.

V usage is TRBV9 and J usage is TRBJ2-3; 8 bases are a match to TRBD2. With 0 bases clipped from V and 4 bases from J, the junction kept 1 base outside the gene matches. This CDR3 contains 14 residues. CDR1 is SGDLS and CDR2 is YYNGEE in the germline V gene. The DNA for the CDR3 is TGTGCCAGCAGCGTAGTAGCGGGGTCAGATACGCAGTATTTT. It yields the protein CASSVVAGSDTQYF.

The chain combines TRBV5-6 with TRBJ1-3, with unresolved D. The CDR3 runs 15 residues. V was shortened by 0 bases and J by 0 bases, with 7 bases between the two germline ends. Germline loops: CDR1 SGHDT, CDR2 YYEEEE. The CDR3 DNA reads TGTGCCAGCAGCTTGGGGCGGAACTCTGGAAACACCATATATTTT. Translation gives CASSLGRNSGNTIYF. Full variable domain (remainder filled in from reference TRBV5-6 and TRBJ1-3): DAGVTQSPTHLIKTRGQQVTLRCSPKSGHDTVSWYQQALGQGPQFIFQYYEEEERQRGNFPDRFSGHQFPNYSSELNVNALLLGDSALYLCASSLGRNSGNTIYFGEGSWLTVV.

The gene calls are TRBV6-4 and TRBJ1-1; a possible D gene is TRBD1 (5 bases). V lost 4 bases to trimming and J lost 5 bases, with 14 bases between them. CDR3 length: 14 residues. CDR1 is MRHNA, CDR2 SNTAGT, per germline. In nucleotides, the CDR3 is TGTGCCAGCAGTGTACAGTCGGGGGGGACTGAAGCTTTCTTT. This translates into CASSVQSGGTEAFF.

V and J are TRBV11-2 and TRBJ1-5, with TRBD1 matching over 9 bases. The CDR3 is made up of 14 amino acids. The germline V gene has CDR1 SGHAT and CDR2 FQNNGV. The ends lost 1 base at V and 12 bases at J; junction bases unmatched: 7. The CDR3 is CASSLGDRVGGQHF. CDR3 nucleotides: TGTGCCAGCAGCTTAGGGGACAGGGTGGGGGGCCAGCATTTT. Full variable domain (outside the CDR3, taken from reference TRBV11-2 and TRBJ1-5): EAGVAQSPRYKIIEKRQSVAFWCNPISGHATLYWYQQILGQGPKLLIQFQNNGVVDDSQLPKDRFSAERLKGVDSTLKIQPAKLEDSAVYLCASSLGDRVGGQHFGDGTRLSIL.